The 27 T cell receptor beta chains below come from one sample, sequenced in a study of a mutant IDH1 vaccine in newly diagnosed glioma. Sequencing was performed with immunoSEQ multiplex PCR; in TCRdb, only in-frame clones are kept and a portion is missing. The profile shows under 80,000 clones, around 86% of them singletons. Specified time point: baseline, week 1 (first vaccination visit). The treatment is: pre-vaccination baseline after standard-of-care therapy. This sample comprised PBMCs, obtained from a glioma patient treated with radiotherapy, temozolomide or both. Receptors originate from a man aged 25-45 years with glioma.

This chain connects TRBV4-2 to TRBJ2-3; 11 bases fit TRBD2. Germline V gives CDR1 LGHNA, CDR2 YNFKEQ. The CDR3 spans 15 residues. The junction had 1 base not matched to a gene; V was cut back by 1 base and J by 4 bases. CDR3 amino acids: CASSQVAGGPDTQYF. The DNA for the CDR3 is TGTGCCAGCAGCCAAGTAGCGGGGGGGCCAGATACGCAGTATTTT.

The chain is built from TRBV5-1 and TRBJ2-2; D may be TRBD1 (8 bases). This CDR3 spans 20 amino acids. V lost 7 bases, J lost 0 bases, and 28 bases lay in between. The germline gives CDR1 SGHRS, CDR2 YFSETQ. This CDR3 is CASGGGPGGAVTSNTGELFF. CDR3 in DNA: TGCGCCAGCGGGGGAGGGCCAGGGGGCGCGGTGACTTCGAACACCGGGGAGCTGTTTTTT.

The V gene is TRBV7-9, the J gene TRBJ2-3; TRBD1 might be the D (5 bases). The germline V gene has CDR1 SEHNR and CDR2 FQNEAQ (reference sequence). This CDR3 has 15 amino acids. V was shortened by 3 bases and J by 1 base, with 11 bases between the two germline ends. The CDR3 here is CASSFLIGGTDTQYF. The CDR3 DNA reads TGTGCCAGCAGCTTTTTAATAGGGGGCACAGATACGCAGTATTTT.

This clone showed up just a few times. The chain is built from TRBV13 and TRBJ1-1; TRBD1 is a possible D gene (6 bases). There are 13 residues in the CDR3. CDR1 PRHDT and CDR2 FYEKMQ come from the germline V gene (reference sequence). V shed 5 bases and J shed 7 bases, with 14 bases lying between them. The CDR3 here is CASSPHLTGEAFF. The CDR3 DNA reads as TGTGCCAGCAGCCCTCACCTGACAGGTGAAGCTTTCTTT.

The V and J genes are TRBV12-5 and TRBJ2-4, with TRBD1 identical over 8 bases. Germline V gene data show CDR1 as LGHNT and CDR2 as FRNRAP. The V gene end was trimmed by 7 bases and the J gene end by 6 bases; junction bases not matched to a gene: 11. This CDR3 is built from 15 residues. This CDR3 reads CASAPGQGAGNIQYF. The CDR3 DNA is TGTGCTAGTGCACCAGGGCAGGGGGCTGGAAACATTCAGTACTTC.

The CDR3 coding sequence is TGTGCCAGCAGCGCGGACGCTGATTTTAGCTCCTACGAGCAGTACTTC. Its protein is CASSADADFSSYEQYF. The chain joins TRBV7-9 to TRBJ2-7, with no clear D. CDR1 SEHNR and CDR2 FQNEAQ come from the germline V gene (reference sequence). The CDR3 has 16 residues. V lost 5 bases and J lost 0, with 17 bases in between.

V gene TRBV11-2 combines with J gene TRBJ1-3; D is unresolved. The CDR3 is 13 amino acids. The V and J ends lost 1 base and 1 base respectively, with 2 bases between them. Germline CDR1 reads SGHAT; CDR2 reads FQNNGV. The chain's CDR3 is CASSLGSGNTIYF. In DNA, the CDR3 is TGTGCCAGCAGCTTAGGTTCTGGAAACACCATATATTTT.

The genes are TRBV4-1 and TRBJ1-5, with D possibly being TRBD1 (5 bases). Looked up from germline, CDR1 is MGHRA and CDR2 is YSYEKL. This CDR3 spans 15 amino acids. V lost 1 base, J lost 0 bases, and 7 bases lay in between. The DNA of the CDR3 is TGCGCCAGCAGCCAAGGGGGCAATAGCAATCAGCCCCAGCATTTT. Protein product: CASSQGGNSNQPQHF.

Remarks on this clone: Other DNA sequences in the sample encode the same CDR3. The chain joins TRBV6-5 to TRBJ1-2; D is unresolved. Germline V CDR1 and CDR2: MNHEY, SVGAGI. The germline V and J ends were trimmed by 6 bases and 5 bases, with 10 bases remaining between them. This CDR3 spans 12 amino acids. The DNA for the CDR3 is TGTGCCAGCAGCCGGGCCGGTTATGGCTACACCTTC. Its protein product is CASSRAGYGYTF.

This sequence joins TRBV18 and TRBJ2-5; D is unresolved. The CDR3 contains 15 residues. The germline gives CDR1 KGHSH, CDR2 LQKENI. The germline V and J ends were trimmed by 3 bases and 2 bases, with 13 bases remaining between them. In DNA form, the CDR3 reads TGTGCCAGCTCACCTAAACAGCAGATACAAGAGACCCAGTACTTC. This sequence encodes CASSPKQQIQETQYF. Full variable domain (rest looked up from reference TRBV18 and TRBJ2-5): NAGVMQNPRHLVRRRGQEARLRCSPMKGHSHVYWYRQLPEEGLKFMVYLQKENIIDESGMPKERFSAEFPKEGPSILRIQQVVRGDSAAYFCASSPKQQIQETQYFGPGTRLLVL.

V and J are TRBV19 and TRBJ2-7; D unclear. Per the germline V gene, CDR1 is LNHDA and CDR2 is SQIVND (reference sequence). V was pared by 6 bases and J by 1 base, with 13 bases between. This CDR3 contains 14 residues. The CDR3 region is CASSPFHPSYEQYF. Written as DNA, the CDR3 is TGTGCCAGTAGCCCCTTTCACCCTTCCTACGAGCAGTACTTC.

V gene TRBV19 combines with J gene TRBJ1-1; D perhaps matches TRBD1 (6 bases). Trimming took off 1 base at V and 0 bases at J, with 15 bases between the two ends. This CDR3 spans 17 amino acids. In germline, CDR1 is LNHDA, CDR2 SQIVND (reference sequence). The CDR3 loop is CASSIGPLQGLNTEAFF. For the CDR3, the DNA is TGTGCCAGTAGTATAGGCCCCCTACAGGGTTTGAACACTGAAGCTTTCTTT.

The table lists this clone with a few counts. This chain connects TRBV7-9 to TRBJ1-5; 7 bases are a match to TRBD1. CDR3 length equals 13 residues. Germline V gene lookup returns CDR1 SEHNR and CDR2 FQNEAQ (reference sequence). J was trimmed by 7 bases and V by 5 bases; bases with no gene match: 5. The CDR3 protein is CASSHGTVQPQHF. CDR3 sequence (DNA): TGTGCCAGCAGCCACGGGACAGTCCAGCCCCAGCATTTT.

The rearrangement joins TRBV11-3 to TRBJ1-3; D is undetermined. Trimming stripped 5 bases from V and 4 bases from J, with 12 bases between. The germline CDR1 and CDR2 sequences are SGHNT and YENEEA. The CDR3 covers 14 residues. CDR3 sequence reads: CASSPQARGNTIYF. CDR3 DNA sequence: TGTGCCAGCAGCCCCCAGGCGAGGGGAAACACCATATATTTT.

The chain employs TRBV19 and TRBJ1-5, with D possibly matching TRBD1 (6 bases). This CDR3 is 18 amino acids long. The ends were cut back, 1 base at V and 3 bases at J, with 19 bases in the middle. Germline lookup yields CDR1 LNHDA and CDR2 SQIVND (reference sequence). The CDR3 loop is CASSIGQGFVFINQPQHF. The CDR3 DNA sequence: TGTGCCAGTAGTATAGGGCAGGGGTTTGTTTTTATCAATCAGCCCCAGCATTTT.

This clone was picked up a small number of times. The chain carries TRBV2 and TRBJ1-4, with D perhaps matching TRBD1 (6 bases). Germline CDR1 is SNHLY and CDR2 is FYNNEI. The V end lost 9 bases, the J end lost 8 bases, and 19 bases lay between the germline ends. The CDR3 length is 14 residues. The CDR3 coding sequence is TGTGCCAGTACTAGACAGGACAAGGGGGAAAAACTGTTTTTT. Translation gives CASTRQDKGEKLFF.

The chain links TRBV5-1 to TRBJ1-1; tentatively, D is TRBD1 (5 bases). The germline gives CDR1 SGHRS, CDR2 YFSETQ. The CDR3 covers 15 residues. V was pared by 5 bases and J by 3 bases, with 17 bases between. CDR3 sequence reads: CASREGEGRDTEAFF. For the CDR3, the DNA is TGCGCCAGCAGAGAAGGGGAGGGGAGGGACACTGAAGCTTTCTTT.

V gene TRBV6-5 combines with J gene TRBJ1-6; the D is unclear. This CDR3 region has 12 residues. Germline loops: CDR1 MNHEY, CDR2 SVGAGI. Trimming left V 6 bases short and J 18 bases short, with 18 bases between. The DNA of the CDR3 is TGTGCCAGCAGCCAGGCTGCCGGGTACTACCACTTT. It codes for CASSQAAGYYHF.

This clone was observed a handful of times. This chain links TRBV5-1 with TRBJ1-5, with TRBD1 as a possible D gene (5 bases). The V gene lost 0 bases and the J gene lost 6 bases, with 13 bases spanning the gap. There are 15 residues in the CDR3. CDR1 SGHRS and CDR2 YFSETQ come from the germline V gene. CDR3 sequence reads: CASSLGDTDSQPQHF. The CDR3 nucleotides read TGCGCCAGCAGCTTGGGCGATACCGACAGTCAGCCCCAGCATTTT.

V gene TRBV15 combines with J gene TRBJ1-6, with 12 bases identical to TRBD1. With 0 bases clipped from V and 8 bases from J, the junction kept 14 bases outside the gene matches. The germline V gene encodes CDR1 LNHNV and CDR2 YYDKDF (reference sequence). The CDR3 length is 20 residues. Written as DNA, the CDR3 is TGTGCCACCAGCAGAGACCCAGTGAGGTACCGGGACAGGGGGCATTCACCCCTCCACTTT. Its protein is CATSRDPVRYRDRGHSPLHF.

CDR3 DNA: TGTGCCAGCAGCTCAGGCGCCGACAGGGAGGGTACTGAAGCTTTCTTT. This encodes CASSSGADREGTEAFF. The chain employs TRBV11-2 and TRBJ1-1, with 7 bases identical to TRBD1. The CDR3 loop spans 16 amino acids. Germline assignment: CDR1 SGHAT and CDR2 FQNNGV. V shed 4 bases and J 5 bases; nucleotides not matched to a gene: 13.

The J gene is TRBJ2-6, the V gene TRBV2; D call uncertain. Germline values: CDR1 SNHLY, CDR2 FYNNEI. V was clipped by 6 bases and J by 0 bases, with 6 bases between them. CDR3 length: 14 residues. The chain's CDR3 is CASRANSGANVLTF. The DNA for the CDR3 is TGTGCCAGCAGGGCTAACTCTGGGGCCAACGTCCTGACTTTC.

The chain joins TRBV6-5 to TRBJ1-4, with 7 nucleotides matching TRBD1. The CDR3 loop spans 13 amino acids. Germline assignment: CDR1 MNHEY and CDR2 SVGAGI. The trim removed 5 bases at V and 5 bases at J, leaving 2 bases unmatched. Here the CDR3 DNA reads TGTGCCAGCAGTAGGGACAGCAATGAAAAACTGTTTTTT. This sequence encodes CASSRDSNEKLFF.

The chain couples TRBV18 to TRBJ1-1; D gene ambiguous. Looked up from germline, CDR1 is KGHSH and CDR2 is LQKENI. There are 13 residues in the CDR3. The V gene lost 2 bases and the J gene lost 5 bases, with 9 bases spanning the gap. The CDR3 coding sequence is TGTGCCAGCTCACCAGGGCGCAGGACTGAAGCTTTCTTT. Its translation: CASSPGRRTEAFF.

This chain links TRBV2 with TRBJ1-2; D not resolved. CDR1 and CDR2 from the germline V gene are SNHLY and FYNNEI. This CDR3 region has 13 residues. Deletions cut 8 bases from V and 7 bases from J, with 17 bases between. The CDR3 loop reads CASLKGQLSGYTF. The CDR3 DNA sequence: TGTGCCAGCTTAAAAGGGCAGTTAAGTGGCTACACCTTC. Drawing the rest from reference TRBV2 and TRBJ1-2, the complete variable domain is EPEVTQTPSHQVTQMGQEVILRCVPISNHLYFYWYRQILGQKVEFLVSFYNNEISEKSEIFDDQFSVERPDGSNFTLKIRSTKLEDSAMYFCASLKGQLSGYTFGSGTRLTVV.

V gene TRBV7-8 combines with J gene TRBJ2-1; D might be TRBD1 (5 bases). V was clipped by 1 base and J by 6 bases, with 13 bases between them. The length of the CDR3 is 15 residues. Germline-derived CDR1 and CDR2 are SGHVS and FQNEAQ. The CDR3: CASSLGRWGTNEQFF. The CDR3 bases are TGTGCCAGCAGCTTAGGGAGATGGGGCACCAATGAGCAGTTCTTC.

This chain uses TRBV28 with TRBJ1-4, with 8 bases fitting TRBD1. The CDR3 extends over 20 amino acids. The V gene end was trimmed by 2 bases and the J gene end by 8 bases; junction bases not matched to a gene: 22. Germline V CDR1 and CDR2: MDHEN, SYDVKM. The CDR3 DNA is TGTGCCAGCAGTTTAAATTGGGAAATTGTTTTGGGACAGGAAGAGGAAAAACTGTTTTTT. Protein sequence: CASSLNWEIVLGQEEEKLFF. The variable domain in full, completed from reference TRBV28 and TRBJ1-4, reads DVKVTQSSRYLVKRTGEKVFLECVQDMDHENMFWYRQDPGLGLRLIYFSYDVKMKEKGDIPEGYSVSREKKERFSLILESASTNQTSMYLCASSLNWEIVLGQEEEKLFFGSGTQLSVL.